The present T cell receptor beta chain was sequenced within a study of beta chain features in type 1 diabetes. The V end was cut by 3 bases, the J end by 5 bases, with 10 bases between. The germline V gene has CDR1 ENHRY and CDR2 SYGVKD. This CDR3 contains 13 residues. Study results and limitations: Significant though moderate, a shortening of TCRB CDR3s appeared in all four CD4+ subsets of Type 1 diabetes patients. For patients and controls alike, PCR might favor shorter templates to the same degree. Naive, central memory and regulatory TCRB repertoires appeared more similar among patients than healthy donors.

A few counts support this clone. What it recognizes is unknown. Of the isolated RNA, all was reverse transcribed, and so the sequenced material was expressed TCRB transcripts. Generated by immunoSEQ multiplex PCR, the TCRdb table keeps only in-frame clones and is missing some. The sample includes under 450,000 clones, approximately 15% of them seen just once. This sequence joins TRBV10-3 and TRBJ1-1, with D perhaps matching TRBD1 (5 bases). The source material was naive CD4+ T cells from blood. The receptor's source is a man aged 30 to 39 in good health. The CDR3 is CAISDTRVTEAFF. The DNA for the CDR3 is TGTGCCATCAGTGATACCAGGGTAACTGAAGCTTTCTTT.